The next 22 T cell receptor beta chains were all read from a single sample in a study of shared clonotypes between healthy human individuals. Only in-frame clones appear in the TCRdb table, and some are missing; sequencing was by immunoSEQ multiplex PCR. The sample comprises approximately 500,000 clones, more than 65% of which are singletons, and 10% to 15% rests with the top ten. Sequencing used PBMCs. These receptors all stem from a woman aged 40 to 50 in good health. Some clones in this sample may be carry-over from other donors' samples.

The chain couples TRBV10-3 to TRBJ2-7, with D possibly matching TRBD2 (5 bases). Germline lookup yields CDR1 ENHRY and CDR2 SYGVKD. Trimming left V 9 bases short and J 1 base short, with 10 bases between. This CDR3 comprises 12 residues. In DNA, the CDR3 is TGTGCCATTCTACGGGATTCCTACGAGCAGTACTTC. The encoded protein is CAILRDSYEQYF.

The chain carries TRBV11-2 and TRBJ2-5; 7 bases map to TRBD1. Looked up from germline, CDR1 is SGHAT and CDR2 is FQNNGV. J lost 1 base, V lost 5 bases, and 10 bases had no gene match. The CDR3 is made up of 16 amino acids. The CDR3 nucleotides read TGTGCCAGCAGCACGTCAAGGACAGGCCCCCAAGAGACCCAGTACTTC. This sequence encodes CASSTSRTGPQETQYF.

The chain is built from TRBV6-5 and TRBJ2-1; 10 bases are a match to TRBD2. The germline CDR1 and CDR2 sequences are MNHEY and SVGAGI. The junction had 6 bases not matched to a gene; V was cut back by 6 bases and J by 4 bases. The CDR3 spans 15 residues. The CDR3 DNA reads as TGTGCCAGCAGCCCTAGCGGGAGAGGGTACAATGAGCAGTTCTTC. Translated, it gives CASSPSGRGYNEQFF.

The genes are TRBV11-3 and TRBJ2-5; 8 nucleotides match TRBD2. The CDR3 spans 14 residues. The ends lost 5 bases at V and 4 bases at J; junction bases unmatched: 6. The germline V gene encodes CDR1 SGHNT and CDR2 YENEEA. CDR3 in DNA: TGTGCCAGCAGCCCAACAGCGGGAGCAGAGACCCAGTACTTC. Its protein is CASSPTAGAETQYF.

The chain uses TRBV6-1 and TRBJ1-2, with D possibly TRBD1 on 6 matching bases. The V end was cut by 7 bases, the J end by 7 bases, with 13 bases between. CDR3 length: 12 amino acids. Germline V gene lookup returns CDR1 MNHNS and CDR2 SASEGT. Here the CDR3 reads CASMGARRGYTF. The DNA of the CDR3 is TGTGCCAGCATGGGGGCGCGGCGTGGCTACACCTTC.

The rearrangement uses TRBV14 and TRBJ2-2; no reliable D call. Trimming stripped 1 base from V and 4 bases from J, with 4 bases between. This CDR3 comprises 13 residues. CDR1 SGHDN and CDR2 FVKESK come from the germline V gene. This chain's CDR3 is CASSQVLTGELFF. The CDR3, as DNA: TGTGCCAGCAGCCAAGTTCTCACCGGGGAGCTGTTTTTT.

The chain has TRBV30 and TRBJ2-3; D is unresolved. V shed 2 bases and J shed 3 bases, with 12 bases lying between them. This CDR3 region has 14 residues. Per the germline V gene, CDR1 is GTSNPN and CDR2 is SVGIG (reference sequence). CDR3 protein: CAWSRWDTTDTQYF. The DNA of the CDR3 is TGTGCCTGGAGTCGGTGGGATACTACAGATACGCAGTATTTT.

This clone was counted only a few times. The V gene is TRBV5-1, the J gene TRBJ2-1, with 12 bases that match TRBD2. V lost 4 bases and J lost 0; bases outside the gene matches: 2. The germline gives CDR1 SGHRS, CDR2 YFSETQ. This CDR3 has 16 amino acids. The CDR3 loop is CASSRTSGNSYNEQFF. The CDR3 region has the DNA TGCGCCAGCAGCAGGACTAGCGGGAACTCCTACAATGAGCAGTTCTTC.

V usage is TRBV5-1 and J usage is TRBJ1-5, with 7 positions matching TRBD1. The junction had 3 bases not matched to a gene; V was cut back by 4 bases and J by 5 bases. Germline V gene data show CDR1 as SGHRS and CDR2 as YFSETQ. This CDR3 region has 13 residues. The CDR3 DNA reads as TGCGCCAGCAGCCGCGGACAGGATCAGCCCCAGCATTTT. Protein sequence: CASSRGQDQPQHF.

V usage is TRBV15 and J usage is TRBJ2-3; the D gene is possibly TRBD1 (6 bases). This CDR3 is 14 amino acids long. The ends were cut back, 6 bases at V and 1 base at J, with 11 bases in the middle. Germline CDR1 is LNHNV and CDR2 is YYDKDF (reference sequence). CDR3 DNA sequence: TGTGCCACCAGTAGGGGGAGAGGCACAGATACGCAGTATTTT. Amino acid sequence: CATSRGRGTDTQYF.

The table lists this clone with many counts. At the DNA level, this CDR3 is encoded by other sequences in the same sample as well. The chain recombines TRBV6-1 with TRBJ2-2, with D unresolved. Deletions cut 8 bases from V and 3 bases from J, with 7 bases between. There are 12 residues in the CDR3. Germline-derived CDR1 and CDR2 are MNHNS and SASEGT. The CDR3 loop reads CASARDTGELFF. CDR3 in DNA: TGTGCCAGCGCTCGGGACACCGGGGAGCTGTTTTTT.

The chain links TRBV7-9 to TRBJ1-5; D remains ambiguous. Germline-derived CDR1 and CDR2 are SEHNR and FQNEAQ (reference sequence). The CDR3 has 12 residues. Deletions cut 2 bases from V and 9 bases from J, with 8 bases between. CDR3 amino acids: CASSLLLGPQHF. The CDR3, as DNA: TGTGCCAGCAGCTTATTGTTGGGGCCCCAGCATTTT.

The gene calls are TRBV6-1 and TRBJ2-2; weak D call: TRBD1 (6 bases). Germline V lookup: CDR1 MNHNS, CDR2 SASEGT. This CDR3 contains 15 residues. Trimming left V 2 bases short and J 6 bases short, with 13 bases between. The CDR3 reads CASSELAGVAGELFF. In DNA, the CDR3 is TGTGCCAGCAGTGAATTGGCAGGGGTTGCCGGGGAGCTGTTTTTT.

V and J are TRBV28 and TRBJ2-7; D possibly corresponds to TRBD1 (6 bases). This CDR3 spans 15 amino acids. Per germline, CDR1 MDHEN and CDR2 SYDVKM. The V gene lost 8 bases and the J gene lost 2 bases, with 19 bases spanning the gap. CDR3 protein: CASEPPGTPTYEQYF. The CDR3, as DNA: TGTGCCAGCGAGCCCCCCGGGACACCCACCTACGAGCAGTACTTC.

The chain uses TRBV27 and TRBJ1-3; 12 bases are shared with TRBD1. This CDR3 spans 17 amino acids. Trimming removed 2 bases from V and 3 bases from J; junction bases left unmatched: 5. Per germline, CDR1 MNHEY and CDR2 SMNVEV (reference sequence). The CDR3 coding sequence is TGTGCCAGCAGTTTAACCGGGACAGGGGGCTTTGGAAACACCATATATTTT. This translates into CASSLTGTGGFGNTIYF.

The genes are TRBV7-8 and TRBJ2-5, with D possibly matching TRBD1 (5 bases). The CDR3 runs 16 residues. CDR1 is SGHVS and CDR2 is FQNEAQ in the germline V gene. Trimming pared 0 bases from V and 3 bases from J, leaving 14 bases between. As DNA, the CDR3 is TGTGCCAGCAGCTTAGCGATGAGACAGACAAAAGAGACCCAGTACTTC. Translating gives CASSLAMRQTKETQYF.

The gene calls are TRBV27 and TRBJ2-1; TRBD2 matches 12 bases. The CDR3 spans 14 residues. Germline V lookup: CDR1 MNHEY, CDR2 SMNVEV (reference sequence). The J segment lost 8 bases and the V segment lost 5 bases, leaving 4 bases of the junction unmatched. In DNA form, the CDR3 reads TGTGCCAGCAGTCGACTAGCGGGAGACGATGAGCAGTTCTTC. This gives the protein CASSRLAGDDEQFF.

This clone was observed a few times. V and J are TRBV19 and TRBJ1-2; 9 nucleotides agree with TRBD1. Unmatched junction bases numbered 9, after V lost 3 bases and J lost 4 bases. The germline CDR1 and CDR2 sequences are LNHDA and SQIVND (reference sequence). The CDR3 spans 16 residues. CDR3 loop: CASSMGGTGFGYGYTF. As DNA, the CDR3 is TGTGCCAGTAGTATGGGGGGGACAGGGTTCGGCTATGGCTACACCTTC.

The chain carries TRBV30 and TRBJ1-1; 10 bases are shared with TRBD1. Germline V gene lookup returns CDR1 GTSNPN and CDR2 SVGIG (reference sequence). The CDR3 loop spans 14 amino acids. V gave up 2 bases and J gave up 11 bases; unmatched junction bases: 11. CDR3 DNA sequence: TGTGCCTGGAGTCAATTGGGGACAGGGGATTCTGCTTTCTTT. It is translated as CAWSQLGTGDSAFF. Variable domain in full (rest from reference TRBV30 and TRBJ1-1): SQTIHQWPATLVQPVGSPLSLECTVEGTSNPNLYWYRQAAGRGLQLLFYSVGIGQISSEVPQNLSASRPQDRQFILSSKKLLLSDSGFYLCAWSQLGTGDSAFFGQGTRLTVV.

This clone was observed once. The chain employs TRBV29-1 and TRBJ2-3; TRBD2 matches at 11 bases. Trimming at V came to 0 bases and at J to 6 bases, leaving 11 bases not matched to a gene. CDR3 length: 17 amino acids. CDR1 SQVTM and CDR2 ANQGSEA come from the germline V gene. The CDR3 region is CSVEDTGSGRAPDTQYF. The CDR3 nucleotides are TGCAGCGTTGAAGATACGGGTAGCGGGAGGGCCCCGGATACGCAGTATTTT.

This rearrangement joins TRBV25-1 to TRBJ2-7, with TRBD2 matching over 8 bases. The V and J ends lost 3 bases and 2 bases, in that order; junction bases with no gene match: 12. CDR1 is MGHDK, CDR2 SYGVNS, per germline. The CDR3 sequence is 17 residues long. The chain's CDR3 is CASSEVGAGVLAYEQYF. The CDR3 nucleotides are TGTGCCAGCAGTGAGGTTGGAGCGGGAGTGTTGGCCTACGAGCAGTACTTC.

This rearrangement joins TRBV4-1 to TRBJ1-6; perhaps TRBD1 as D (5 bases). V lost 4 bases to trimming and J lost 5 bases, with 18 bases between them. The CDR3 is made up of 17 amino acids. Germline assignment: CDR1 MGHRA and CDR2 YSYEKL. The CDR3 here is CASSLSGGRGNNSPLHF. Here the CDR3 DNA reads TGCGCCAGCAGCCTGTCGGGGGGAAGAGGGAATAATTCACCCCTCCACTTT.